This T cell receptor (beta chain) was obtained from a study of blood T cell repertoires in COVID-19. Background on the study: Sample material is recorded as cDNA or gDNA derived from T cells, B-cell-depleted T cells, or PBMCs.

Measured with immunoSEQ multiplex PCR; TCRdb has only the in-frame clones, and not every one. Found here are around 220,000 clones, around 90% of them singletons; the top ten hold over 12%. Remarks on this clone: Other nucleotide sequences from this sample produce the same CDR3.

CDR1 MGHRA and CDR2 YSYEKL come from the germline V gene. Trimming pared 1 base from V and 2 bases from J, leaving 12 bases between. The CDR3 has 15 residues. Sequencing was done on a sample of PBMCs or T cells enriched from blood (not recorded which). V and J are TRBV4-1 and TRBJ2-7, with D maybe TRBD2 (5 bases). This TCR was sampled from a man younger than 40 who had been exposed to COVID-19. In nucleotides, the CDR3 is TGCGCCAGCAGCCAAGTATTGGCCGGGACCTACGAGCAGTACTTC. It yields the protein CASSQVLAGTYEQYF.